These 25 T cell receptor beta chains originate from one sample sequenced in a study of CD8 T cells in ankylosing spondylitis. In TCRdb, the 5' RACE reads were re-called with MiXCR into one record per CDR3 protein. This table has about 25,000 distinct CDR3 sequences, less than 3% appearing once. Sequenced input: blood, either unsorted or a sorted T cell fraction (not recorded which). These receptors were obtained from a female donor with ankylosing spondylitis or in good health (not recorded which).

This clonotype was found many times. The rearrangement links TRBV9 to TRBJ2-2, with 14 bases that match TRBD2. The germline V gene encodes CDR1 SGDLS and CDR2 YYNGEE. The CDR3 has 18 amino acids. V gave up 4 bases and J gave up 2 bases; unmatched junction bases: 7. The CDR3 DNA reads TGTGCCAGCAGCCCCAGGACTAGCGGGGGGACAAACACCGGGGAGCTGTTTTTT. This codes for CASSPRTSGGTNTGELFF. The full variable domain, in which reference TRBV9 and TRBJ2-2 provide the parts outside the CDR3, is DSGVTQTPKHLITATGQRVTLRCSPRSGDLSVYWYQQSLDQGLQFLIQYYNGEERAKGNILERFSAQQFPDLHSELNLSSLELGDSALYFCASSPRTSGGTNTGELFFGEGSRLTVL.

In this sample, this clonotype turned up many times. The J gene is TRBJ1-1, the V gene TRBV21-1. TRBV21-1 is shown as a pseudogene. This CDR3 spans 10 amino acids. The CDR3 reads CASSLGYAFF. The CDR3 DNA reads TGTGCCAGCAGCTTAGGGTATGCTTTCTTT.

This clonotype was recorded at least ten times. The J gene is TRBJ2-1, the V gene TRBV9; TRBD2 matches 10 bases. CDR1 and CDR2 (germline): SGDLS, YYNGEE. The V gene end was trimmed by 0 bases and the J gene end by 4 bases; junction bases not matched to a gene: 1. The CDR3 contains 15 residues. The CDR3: CASSVGTSGYNEQFF. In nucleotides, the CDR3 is TGTGCCAGCAGCGTAGGGACTAGCGGTTACAATGAGCAGTTCTTC.

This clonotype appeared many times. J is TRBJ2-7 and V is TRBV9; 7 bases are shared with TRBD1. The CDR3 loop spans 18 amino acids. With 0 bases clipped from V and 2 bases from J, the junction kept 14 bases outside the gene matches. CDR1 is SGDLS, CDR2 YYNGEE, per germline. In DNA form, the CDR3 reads TGTGCCAGCAGCGTAGGGATGGATGTAACAGGGGTGGCCTACGAGCAGTACTTC. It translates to CASSVGMDVTGVAYEQYF.

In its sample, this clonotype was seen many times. The CDR3, as DNA: TGTGCCAGCAGCGTGACAGGGTATGGTAAGGAGACCCAGTACTTC. Translating it yields CASSVTGYGKETQYF. The chain is built from TRBV9 and TRBJ2-5; 7 nucleotides line up with TRBD1. The CDR3 spans 15 residues. Trimming cost V 2 bases and J 5 bases; bases outside gene matches: 9. Per the germline V gene, CDR1 is SGDLS and CDR2 is YYNGEE.

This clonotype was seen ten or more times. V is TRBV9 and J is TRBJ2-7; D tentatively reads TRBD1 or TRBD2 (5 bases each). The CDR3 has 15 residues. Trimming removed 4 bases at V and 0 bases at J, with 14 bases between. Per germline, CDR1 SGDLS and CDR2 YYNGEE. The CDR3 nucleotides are TGTGCCAGCAGCAAAGGGACCGTAAGCTCCTACGAGCAGTACTTC. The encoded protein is CASSKGTVSSYEQYF.

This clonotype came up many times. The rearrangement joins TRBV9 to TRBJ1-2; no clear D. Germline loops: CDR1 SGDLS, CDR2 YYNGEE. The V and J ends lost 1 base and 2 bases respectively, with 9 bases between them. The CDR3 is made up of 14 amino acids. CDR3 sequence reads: CASSVSPENYGYTF. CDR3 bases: TGTGCCAGCAGCGTATCACCCGAGAACTATGGCTACACCTTC.

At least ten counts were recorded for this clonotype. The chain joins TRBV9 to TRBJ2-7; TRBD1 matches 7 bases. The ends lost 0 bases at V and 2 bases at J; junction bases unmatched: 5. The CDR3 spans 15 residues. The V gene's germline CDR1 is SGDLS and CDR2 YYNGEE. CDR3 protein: CASSVADRWTYEQYF. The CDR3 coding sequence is TGTGCCAGCAGCGTAGCGGACAGGTGGACCTACGAGCAGTACTTC.

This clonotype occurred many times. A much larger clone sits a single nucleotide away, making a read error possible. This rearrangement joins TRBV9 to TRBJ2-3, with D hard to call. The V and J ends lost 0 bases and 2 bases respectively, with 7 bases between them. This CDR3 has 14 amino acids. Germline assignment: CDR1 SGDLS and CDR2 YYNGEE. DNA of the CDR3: TGTGCCAGCAGCGTAGAGTACAACACAGATACGCAGTATTTT. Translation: CASSVEYNTDTQYF.

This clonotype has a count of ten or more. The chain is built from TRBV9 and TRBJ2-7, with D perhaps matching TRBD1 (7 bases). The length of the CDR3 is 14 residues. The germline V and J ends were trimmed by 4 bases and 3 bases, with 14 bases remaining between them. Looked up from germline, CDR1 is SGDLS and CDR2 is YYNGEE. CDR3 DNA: TGTGCCAGCAGCCCAGGGGGGACCATCTACGAGCAGTACTTC. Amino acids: CASSPGGTIYEQYF.

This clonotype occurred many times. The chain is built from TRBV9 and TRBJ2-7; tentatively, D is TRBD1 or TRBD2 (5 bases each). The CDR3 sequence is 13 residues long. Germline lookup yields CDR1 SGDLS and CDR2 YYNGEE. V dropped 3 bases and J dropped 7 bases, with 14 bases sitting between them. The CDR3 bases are TGTGCCAGCAGCGCTAAACCGGGGCAAGAGCAGTACTTC. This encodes CASSAKPGQEQYF.

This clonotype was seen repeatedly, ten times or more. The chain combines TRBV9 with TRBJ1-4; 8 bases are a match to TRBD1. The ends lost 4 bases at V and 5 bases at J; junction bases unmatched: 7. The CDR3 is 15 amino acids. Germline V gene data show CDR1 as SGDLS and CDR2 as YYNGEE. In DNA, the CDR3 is TGTGCCAGCAGCCCCAGACAGGGGTGGAATGAAAAACTGTTTTTT. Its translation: CASSPRQGWNEKLFF.

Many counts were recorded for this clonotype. CDR3 amino acids: CASNAEGTGVSPLHF. CDR3 nucleotides: TGTGCCAGCAACGCAGAAGGGACAGGGGTTTCACCCCTCCACTTT. V gene TRBV9 combines with J gene TRBJ1-6; 10 positions agree with TRBD1. V lost 6 bases to trimming and J lost 9 bases; unmatched junction nucleotides: 9. Germline CDR1 is SGDLS and CDR2 is YYNGEE. This CDR3 has 15 residues.

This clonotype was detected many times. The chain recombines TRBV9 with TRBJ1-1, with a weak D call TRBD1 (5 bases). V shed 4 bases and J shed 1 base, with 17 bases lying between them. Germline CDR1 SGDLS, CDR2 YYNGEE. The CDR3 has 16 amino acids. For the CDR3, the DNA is TGTGCCAGCAGCCCCCGCGGTGACAGCCCGAACACTGAAGCTTTCTTT. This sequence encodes CASSPRGDSPNTEAFF.

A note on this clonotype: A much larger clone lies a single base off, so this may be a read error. CDR3 loop: CASRGASATQYF. Here the CDR3 DNA reads TGTGCCAGTCGGGGGGCCTCAGCGACCCAGTACTTC. The chain recombines TRBV9 with TRBJ2-5; possibly TRBD2 for D (7 bases). The CDR3 runs to 12 residues. The germline V gene has CDR1 SGDLS and CDR2 YYNGEE. V lost 8 bases and J 7 bases, leaving 15 bases between the germline ends.

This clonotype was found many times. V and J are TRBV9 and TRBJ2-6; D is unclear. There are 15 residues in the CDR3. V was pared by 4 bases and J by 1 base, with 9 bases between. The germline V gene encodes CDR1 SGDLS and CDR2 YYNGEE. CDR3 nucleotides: TGTGCCAGCAGCCCAGAGGCGTCTGGGGCCAACGTCCTGACTTTC. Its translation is CASSPEASGANVLTF.

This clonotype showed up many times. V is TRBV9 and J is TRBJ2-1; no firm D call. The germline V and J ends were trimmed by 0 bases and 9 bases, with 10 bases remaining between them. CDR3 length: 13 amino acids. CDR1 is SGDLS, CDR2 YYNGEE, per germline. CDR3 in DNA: TGTGCCAGCAGCGTAGCTATCGGGCCTGAGCAGTTCTTC. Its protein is CASSVAIGPEQFF.

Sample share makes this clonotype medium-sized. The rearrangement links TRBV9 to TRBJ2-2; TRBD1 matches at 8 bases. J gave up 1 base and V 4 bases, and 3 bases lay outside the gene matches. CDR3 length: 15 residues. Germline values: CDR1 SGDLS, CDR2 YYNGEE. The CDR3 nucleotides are TGTGCCAGCAGCAGAGGACAGGGGAACACCGGGGAGCTGTTTTTT. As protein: CASSRGQGNTGELFF.

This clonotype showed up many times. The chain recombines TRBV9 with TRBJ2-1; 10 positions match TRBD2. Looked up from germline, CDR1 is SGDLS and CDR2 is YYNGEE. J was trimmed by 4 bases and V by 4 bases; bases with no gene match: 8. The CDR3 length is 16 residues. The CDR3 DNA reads TGTGCCAGCAGCCCTCGGACTAGCGGATTTTACAATGAGCAGTTCTTC. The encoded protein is CASSPRTSGFYNEQFF.

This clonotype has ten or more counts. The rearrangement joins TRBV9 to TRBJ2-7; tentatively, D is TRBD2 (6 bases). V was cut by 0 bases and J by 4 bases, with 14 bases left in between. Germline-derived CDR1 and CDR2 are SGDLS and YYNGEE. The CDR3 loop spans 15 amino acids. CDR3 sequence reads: CASSVEEGWGYEQYF. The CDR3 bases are TGTGCCAGCAGCGTAGAGGAGGGTTGGGGATACGAGCAGTACTTC.

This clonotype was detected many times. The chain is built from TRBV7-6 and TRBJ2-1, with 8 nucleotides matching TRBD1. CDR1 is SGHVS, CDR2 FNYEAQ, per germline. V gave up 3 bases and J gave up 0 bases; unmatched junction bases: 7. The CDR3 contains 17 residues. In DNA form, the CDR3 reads TGTGCCAGCAGCTTGCAGGGACAGGCAAGCTCCTACAATGAGCAGTTCTTC. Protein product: CASSLQGQASSYNEQFF. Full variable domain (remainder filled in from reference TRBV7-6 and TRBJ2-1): GAGVSQSPRYKVTKRGQDVALRCDPISGHVSLYWYRQALGQGPEFLTYFNYEAQQDKSGLPNDRFSAERPEGSISTLTIQRTEQRDSAMYRCASSLQGQASSYNEQFFGPGTRLTVL.

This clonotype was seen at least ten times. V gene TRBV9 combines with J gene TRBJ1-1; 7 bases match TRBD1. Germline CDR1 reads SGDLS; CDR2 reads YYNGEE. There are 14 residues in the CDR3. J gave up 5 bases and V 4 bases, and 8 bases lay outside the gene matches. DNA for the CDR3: TGTGCCAGCAGCAGCCGGGACAGCGTAACTGAAGCTTTCTTT. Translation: CASSSRDSVTEAFF.

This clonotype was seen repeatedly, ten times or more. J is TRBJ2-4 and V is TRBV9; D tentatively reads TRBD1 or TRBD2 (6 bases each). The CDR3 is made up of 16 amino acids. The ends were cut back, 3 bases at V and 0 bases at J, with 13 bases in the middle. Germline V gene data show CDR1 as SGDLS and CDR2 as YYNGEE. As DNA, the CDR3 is TGTGCCAGCAGCGGCCAGGGGACTCTAGCCAAAAACATTCAGTACTTC. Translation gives CASSGQGTLAKNIQYF.

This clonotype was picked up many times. CDR3 sequence: CASSGGSRLAGELFF. In DNA form, the CDR3 reads TGTGCCAGCAGCGGAGGGTCCCGCCTTGCCGGGGAGCTGTTTTTT. The gene calls are TRBV9 and TRBJ2-2; TRBD2 might be the D (5 bases). Germline V lookup: CDR1 SGDLS, CDR2 YYNGEE. This CDR3 has 15 amino acids. With 3 bases removed from V and 6 bases from J, the gap between germline ends came to 15 bases.

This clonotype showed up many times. The CDR3 DNA reads TGTGCCAGCAACCCAAGAGGCGAGAGCAATCAGCCCCAGCATTTT. This gives the protein CASNPRGESNQPQHF. The chain is built from TRBV9 and TRBJ1-5; D gene uncertain. This CDR3 contains 15 residues. In germline, CDR1 is SGDLS, CDR2 YYNGEE. V was clipped by 6 bases and J by 1 base, with 14 bases between them.